This TCR beta chain was sequenced for a study of beta chain features in type 1 diabetes (dated by TCRdb to 2017 to 2018). Background on the whole study: Mean age, gender distribution, total cell number and subset yield were not different between patients and healthy donors. A total of about 110,000,000 sorted cells were examined across all samples, and a strong correlation was observed between cell number per subset and RNA yield. The study compared TCRB repertoires of sorted circulating CD4+ T cell subsets between recently diagnosed type 1 diabetes patients and matched healthy donors. Regulatory and stem cell-like memory subsets were isolated from only 8 patients and about 8 healthy donors, whereas naive and central memory subsets came from all 30 or so donors.

A single peripheral blood draw of around 0.11 L on average was collected from each donor into heparinised tubes. A BD FACSAria II was used to sort naive, central memory, regulatory and stem cell-like memory CD4+ T cells with a panel that included CD45RO, CCR7, CD25, CD127, CD95 and CD27. Purity was above 95% for every sorted population. PBMCs were separated immediately by Lymphoprep density gradient centrifugation and were stained directly, without being cultured. Samples were stained and sorted in pairs, with one healthy donor and one patient per experiment, so that batch effects were minimized. General study outcomes and caveats: Naive, central memory and regulatory TCRB repertoires appeared to be more similar among patients than among healthy donors. Sequencing cDNA rather than genomic DNA could over-represent highly expressing activated cells, although activation and CD3 levels did not differ between groups. Because small numbers of individuals were included in the HLA sub-analyses, any influence of HLA type on TCRB rearrangement was left unresolved. Shorter templates might be favored by PCR, yet because patient and control samples were amplified and corrected together, any such skew would affect both groups equally. Type 1 diabetes patients showed a moderate but significant shortening of TCRB CDR3 length in all four CD4+ subsets. At VDJ recombination sites, patients with type 1 diabetes made fewer insertions and deleted more nucleotides, a pattern implying thymic rearrangement abnormalities.

Trimming costs V 6 bases and J 0 bases, and their ends lie 9 bases apart. The CDR3 numbers 14 residues from cysteine through phenylalanine. This entry keeps only the CDR3 DNA: 42 bases, framed from base 1. Sequences SGHTA (CDR1) and FQGNSA (CDR2) are obtained from the germline V gene. This clone was counted between two and nine times. This receptor's antigen is unknown. Within one base of it there is no much larger clone, and no base qualities were kept. The entire isolated RNA was reverse transcribed using the High Capacity cDNA Reverse Transcription Kit, and thus expressed TCRB transcripts were sequenced. Deep immunoSEQ sequencing was applied to naive, central memory and regulatory T cell samples, giving an average of about 3.57 million total reads per sample. Sorted cells were lysed in RLT buffer, and RNA was extracted using DNase-treated RNeasy Micro or Mini kits according to cell number. To prevent cross-contamination, each cell subset was processed individually, whereas patient and healthy donor samples were processed jointly. TCRB sequences were amplified from cDNA with the immunoSEQ multiplex PCR, producing 87-bp fragments spanning the CDR3 region. Sequencing of the amplicons was done on the Illumina HiSeq platform. As for the original processing: PCR bias was corrected computationally using synthetic template baselines, and reads within Hamming distance 2 were collapsed, with unmergeable singletons discarded. Reads were aligned to IMGT to assign V, D and J genes, CDR3 length, and insertions or deletions at six rearrangement sites. Within each subset, clonotype counts were normalized to the number of sorted cells before true diversity and Gini coefficients were calculated with the tcR R package. The overlap coefficient, calculated on TCRB nucleotide sequences, was used to measure repertoire sharing. Out-of-frame TCRB sequences from naive cells were analyzed as a proxy for the pre-selection repertoire. Drawn from immuneACCESS, this table holds only the in-frame rearrangements with V and J called that TCRdb kept. Clones are partly lost; checked studies trace under half to an unresolved V gene and leave the rest unexplained. V, J and clone size were drawn from that table, and D and trimming were deduced from the DNA. The sample has about 400,000 clones on record, over 10% of them singletons. In total, the top ten clones hold 0.01% of the sample.

Recombination connected TRBV7-2 to TRBJ1-5, with no confidently assigned D gene. Sequencing was done on a sample of naive CD4+ T cells from blood. Read against the paper, the sample's cell subset or site label means: true naive CD4+ T cells. The source of this sequence is a woman in her late teens or twenties with type 1 diabetes. The CDR3 reads as follows: CASSPRYSNQPQHF. The DNA reads as follows: TGTGCCAGCAGTCCCCGGTATAGCAATCAGCCCCAGCATTTT. The full variable domain, with segments outside the CDR3 supplied by the reference TRBV7-2 and TRBJ1-5 proteins, appears as GAGVSQSPSNKVTEKGKDVELRCDPISGHTALYWYRQSLGQGLEFLIYFQGNSAPDKSGLPSDRFSAERTGGSVSTLTIQRTQQEDSAVYLCASSPRYSNQPQHFGDGTRLSIL.